The present T cell receptor beta chain was sequenced within a study of Graves' ophthalmopathy and Graves' hyperthyroidism. For repertoire sequencing, the TCR beta CDR3 regions were amplified from RNA transcripts. RT-PCR in the first round used HTBI primers; a second-round multiplex PCR followed. TCRdb itself ran the multiplex PCR reads through MiXCR, one entry per CDR3 protein. The data show about 240,000 distinct CDR3 sequences, around 50% seen once. V shed 4 bases and J shed 0 bases, with 11 bases lying between them. CDR3 size: 14 residues. Germline CDR1 and CDR2: SGHTS and YDEGEE. The chain links TRBV5-8 to TRBJ2-7; TRBD1 is a possible D gene (6 bases). The TCR was taken from an adult man with Graves' ophthalmopathy. The source material was peripheral blood. The CDR3 bases are TGTGCCAGCAGCCCTACAGGGAGCTCCTACGAGCAGTACTTC. The encoded protein is CASSPTGSSYEQYF.